This TCR beta chain appears in the sequencing data of a study of cytomegalovirus exposure and HLA in healthy donors. TCRdb's copy holds only in-frame clones and misses some; the assay was immunoSEQ multiplex PCR. The sample has 55,000 to 80,000 clones, over 90% seen once. A word on this clone: Its antigen is not identified.

The ends were cut back, 6 bases at V and 6 bases at J, with 18 bases in the middle. The V gene's germline CDR1 is LNHDA and CDR2 SQIVND (reference sequence). The CDR3 runs 15 residues. Overall study findings and caveats: Reported performance of the classifier showed diagnosis of cytomegalovirus status with high specificity and sensitivity.

This chain links TRBV19 with TRBJ1-5, with D perhaps matching TRBD1 (6 bases). This receptor was identified in a woman aged 18 to 35 in good health and CMV-seropositive. Specimen: PBMCs. The CDR3 loop is CASRGGASFGQPQHF. In DNA form, the CDR3 reads TGTGCCAGTAGGGGGGGGGCGTCTTTCGGTCAGCCCCAGCATTTT.